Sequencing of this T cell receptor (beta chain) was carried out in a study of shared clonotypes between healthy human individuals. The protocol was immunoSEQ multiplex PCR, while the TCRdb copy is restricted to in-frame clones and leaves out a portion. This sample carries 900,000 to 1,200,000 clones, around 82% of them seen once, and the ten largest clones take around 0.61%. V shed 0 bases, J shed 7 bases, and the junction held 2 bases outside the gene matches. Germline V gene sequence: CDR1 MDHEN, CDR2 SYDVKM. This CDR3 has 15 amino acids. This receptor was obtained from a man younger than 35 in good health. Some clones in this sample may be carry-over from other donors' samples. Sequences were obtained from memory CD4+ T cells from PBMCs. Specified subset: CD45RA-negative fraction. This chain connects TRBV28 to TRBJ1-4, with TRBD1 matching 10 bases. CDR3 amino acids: CASSLWDRGAEKLFF. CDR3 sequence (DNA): TGTGCCAGCAGTTTATGGGACAGGGGGGCTGAAAAACTGTTTTTT.